This TCR beta chain was sequenced in a study of cytomegalovirus exposure and HLA in healthy donors. Notes on this clone: Its antigen is not known.

General observations from the study: As a later analysis showed, a missense DCLRE1C variant was linked to trimming of TCR beta V- and J-genes. Reportedly, TCR beta sequences accurately predicted HLA-A and HLA-B alleles in most subjects. Many donors carried some public TCRs, although rarity characterized most TCR sequences. Overall, some 160 TCR beta chains were annotated as cytomegalovirus-associated.

Both 60 Vbeta primers and 13 Jbeta primers went into the PCR. Assay used: immunoSEQ multiplex PCR; TCRdb lists only in-frame clones, some missing. Here the sample spans 120,000 to 150,000 clones, around 75% being singletons. Germline CDR1 reads MDHEN; CDR2 reads SYDVKM. This CDR3 is 13 amino acids long. Trimming removed 3 bases at V and 2 bases at J, with 7 bases between. Sequenced sample: PBMCs. This sequence was found in a female donor in good health and CMV-seronegative. This chain links TRBV28 with TRBJ1-2; tentative D call: TRBD1 (6 bases). DNA for the CDR3: TGTGCCAGCAGTTTTAGGGGGAACTATGGCTACACCTTC. This sequence encodes CASSFRGNYGYTF.